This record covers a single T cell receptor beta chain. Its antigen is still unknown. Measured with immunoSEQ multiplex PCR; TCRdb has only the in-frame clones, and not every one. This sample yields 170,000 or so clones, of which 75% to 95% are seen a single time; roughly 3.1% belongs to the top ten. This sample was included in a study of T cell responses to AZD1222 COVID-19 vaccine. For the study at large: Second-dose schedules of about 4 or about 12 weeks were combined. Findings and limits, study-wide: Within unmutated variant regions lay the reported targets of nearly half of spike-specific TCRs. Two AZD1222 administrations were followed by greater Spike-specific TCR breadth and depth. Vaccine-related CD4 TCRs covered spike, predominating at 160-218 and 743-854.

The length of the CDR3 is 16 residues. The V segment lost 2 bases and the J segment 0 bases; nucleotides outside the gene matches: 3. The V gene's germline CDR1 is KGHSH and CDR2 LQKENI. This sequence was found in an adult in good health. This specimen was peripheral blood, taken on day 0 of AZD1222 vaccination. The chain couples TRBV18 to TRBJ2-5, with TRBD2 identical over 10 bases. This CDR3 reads CASSPWLAGDQETQYF. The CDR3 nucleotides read TGTGCCAGCTCACCATGGCTAGCGGGGGACCAAGAGACCCAGTACTTC.